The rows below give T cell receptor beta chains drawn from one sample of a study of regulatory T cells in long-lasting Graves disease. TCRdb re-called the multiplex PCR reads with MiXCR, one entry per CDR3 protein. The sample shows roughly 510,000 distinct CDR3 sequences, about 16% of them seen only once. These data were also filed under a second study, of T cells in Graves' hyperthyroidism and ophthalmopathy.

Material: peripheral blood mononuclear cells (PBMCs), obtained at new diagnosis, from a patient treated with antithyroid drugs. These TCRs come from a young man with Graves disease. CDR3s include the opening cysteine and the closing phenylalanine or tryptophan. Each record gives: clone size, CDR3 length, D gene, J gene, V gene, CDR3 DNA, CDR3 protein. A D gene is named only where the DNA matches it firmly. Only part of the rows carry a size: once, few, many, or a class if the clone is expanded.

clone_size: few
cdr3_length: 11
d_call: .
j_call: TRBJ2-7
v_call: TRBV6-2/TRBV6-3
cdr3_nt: TGTGCCAGCAATGGTCCCTACGAGCAGTACTTC
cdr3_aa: CASNGPYEQYF

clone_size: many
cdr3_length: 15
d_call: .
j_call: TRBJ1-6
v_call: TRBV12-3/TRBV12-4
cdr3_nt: TGTGCCAGCGGCGACTTGAGCTCCTATAATTCACCCCTCCACTTT
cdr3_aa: CASGDLSSYNSPLHF

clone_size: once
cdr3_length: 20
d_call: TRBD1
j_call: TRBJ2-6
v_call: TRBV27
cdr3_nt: TGTGCCAGCAGTTTATCGTTTGGAGGACAGGGGACTGCTGGGGCCAACGTCCTGACTTTC
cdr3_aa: CASSLSFGGQGTAGANVLTF

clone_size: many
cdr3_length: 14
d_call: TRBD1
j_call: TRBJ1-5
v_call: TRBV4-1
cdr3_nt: TGTGCCAGCAGCCAGGGGGTCTCCAATCAGCCCCAGCATTTT
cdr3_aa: CASSQGVSNQPQHF

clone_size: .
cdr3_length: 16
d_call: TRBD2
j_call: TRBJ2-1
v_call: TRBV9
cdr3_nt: TGTGCCAGCAGCCCCCTAGCGGGAGCAAACTACAATGAGCAGTTCTTC
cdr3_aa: CASSPLAGANYNEQFF

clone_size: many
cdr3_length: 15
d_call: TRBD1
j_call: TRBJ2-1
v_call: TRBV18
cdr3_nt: TGTGCCAGCTCCCGCGGGGGACAGGGTGTTGATGAGCAGTTCTTC
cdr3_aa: CASSRGGQGVDEQFF

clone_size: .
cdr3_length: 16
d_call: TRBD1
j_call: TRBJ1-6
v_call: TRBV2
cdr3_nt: TGTGCCAGCAGTGTCCGCGGGACAGGAGATAATTCACCCCTCCACTTT
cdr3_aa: CASSVRGTGDNSPLHF

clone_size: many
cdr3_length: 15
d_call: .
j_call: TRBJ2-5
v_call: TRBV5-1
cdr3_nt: TGCGCCAGCAGCCCCGACCTGGACTCGCAAGAGACCCAGTACTTC
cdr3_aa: CASSPDLDSQETQYF

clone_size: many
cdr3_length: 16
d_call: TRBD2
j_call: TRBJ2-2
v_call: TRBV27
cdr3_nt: TGTGCCAGCAGTTTCGGCGGGAGGGCCTACACCGGGGAGCTGTTTTTT
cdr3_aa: CASSFGGRAYTGELFF

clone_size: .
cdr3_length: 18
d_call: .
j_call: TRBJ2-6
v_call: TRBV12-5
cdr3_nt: TGTGCTAGTGGTTTGATGCCCGCTCGGGGATCTGGGGCCAACGTCCTGACTTTC
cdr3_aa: CASGLMPARGSGANVLTF

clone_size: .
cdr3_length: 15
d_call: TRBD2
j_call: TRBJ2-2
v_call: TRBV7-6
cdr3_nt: TGTGCCAGCAGCTTTGGTCCGGGAGGGCCCGGGGAGCTGTTTTTT
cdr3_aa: CASSFGPGGPGELFF

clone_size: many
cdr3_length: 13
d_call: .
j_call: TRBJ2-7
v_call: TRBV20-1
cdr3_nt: TGCAGTGCTAGAGCAAGGACCAACTACGAGCAGTACTTC
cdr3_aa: CSARARTNYEQYF

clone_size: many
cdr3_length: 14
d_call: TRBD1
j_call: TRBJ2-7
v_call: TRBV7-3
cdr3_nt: TGTGCCAGCAGCTTAGGGACAGGGGCGAACGAGCAGTACTTC
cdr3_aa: CASSLGTGANEQYF

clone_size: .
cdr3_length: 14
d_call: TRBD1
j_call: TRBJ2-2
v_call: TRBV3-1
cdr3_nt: TGTGCCAGCGCACGGACAGGGCGTACCGGGGAGCTGTTTTTT
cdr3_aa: CASARTGRTGELFF

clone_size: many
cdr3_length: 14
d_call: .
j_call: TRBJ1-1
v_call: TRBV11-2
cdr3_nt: TGTGCCAGCAGCCCCCTTTGGAGGGGCACTGAAGCTTTCTTT
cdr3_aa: CASSPLWRGTEAFF